These 6 T cell receptor beta chains were all obtained from the same sample, sequenced in a study of shared clonotypes between healthy human individuals. TCRdb's table, derived via immunoSEQ multiplex PCR, lists solely in-frame clones and lacks some. This repertoire shows 740,000 or so clones, less than 80% found once; its top ten account for 1.5% to 2%. Specimen: memory CD4+ T cells sorted from blood. The subset here: CD45RA-negative fraction. The source of these receptors is a woman in her twenties or thirties in good health.

V usage is TRBV2 and J usage is TRBJ2-3, with 8 nucleotides matching TRBD1. Unmatched junction bases numbered 7, after V lost 6 bases and J lost 5 bases. Per germline, CDR1 SNHLY and CDR2 FYNNEI. The CDR3 runs 14 residues. The CDR3 DNA reads as TGTGCCAGCAGCCCAAGACAGGGGCTAGATACGCAGTATTTT. This sequence encodes CASSPRQGLDTQYF.

The V call is TRBV7-9, the J call TRBJ2-1; possibly TRBD1 for D (5 bases). CDR1 and CDR2 from the germline V gene are SEHNR and FQNEAQ (reference sequence). The CDR3 runs to 13 residues. The V end lost 6 bases, the J end lost 10 bases, and 16 bases lay between the germline ends. This CDR3 reads CASRRRQSQEQFF. The CDR3 DNA follows: TGTGCCAGCAGGCGTAGACAGTCCCAAGAGCAGTTCTTC. Full variable domain (missing parts from reference TRBV7-9 and TRBJ2-1): DTGVSQNPRHKITKRGQNVTFRCDPISEHNRLYWYRQTLGQGPEFLTYFQNEAQLEKSRLLSDRFSAERPKGSFSTLEIQRTEQGDSAMYLCASRRRQSQEQFFGPGTRLTVL.

J is TRBJ1-2 and V is TRBV5-1; 9 nucleotides agree with TRBD1. This CDR3 contains 14 residues. Germline-derived CDR1 and CDR2 are SGHRS and YFSETQ. V shed 5 bases and J 3 bases; nucleotides not matched to a gene: 5. The CDR3 here is CASRDTGGDYGYTF. The CDR3 region has the DNA TGCGCCAGCAGGGATACAGGGGGCGACTATGGCTACACCTTC.

The genes are TRBV28 and TRBJ1-3; 7 bases align to TRBD1. V was clipped by 6 bases and J by 4 bases; unmatched bases: 6. Germline CDR1 MDHEN, CDR2 SYDVKM. The length of the CDR3 is 14 residues. The CDR3 coding sequence is TGTGCCAGCAGCGGACGGGGACAGGGAAACACCATATATTTT. Protein: CASSGRGQGNTIYF. The whole variable domain, remainder taken from reference TRBV28 and TRBJ1-3, is DVKVTQSSRYLVKRTGEKVFLECVQDMDHENMFWYRQDPGLGLRLIYFSYDVKMKEKGDIPEGYSVSREKKERFSLILESASTNQTSMYLCASSGRGQGNTIYFGEGSWLTVV.

The rearrangement uses TRBV5-4 and TRBJ2-5, with TRBD2 matching 11 bases. This CDR3 comprises 16 residues. The trim removed 1 base at V and 5 bases at J, leaving 7 bases unmatched. Germline loops: CDR1 SGHNT, CDR2 YYREEE (reference sequence). The CDR3 reads CASSLRLAGGEETQYF. The CDR3 DNA is TGTGCCAGCAGCTTGCGGCTAGCGGGGGGCGAGGAGACCCAGTACTTC.

The sample holds a few counts of this clone. The V gene is TRBV28, the J gene TRBJ2-1; D unresolved. V lost 6 bases and J lost 7, with 16 bases in between. CDR3 length: 14 amino acids. Germline lookup yields CDR1 MDHEN and CDR2 SYDVKM. The chain's CDR3 is CASRPWAASNEQFF. For the CDR3, the DNA is TGTGCCAGCAGGCCTTGGGCGGCCTCGAATGAGCAGTTCTTC.